This T cell receptor beta chain was identified during a study of blood T cell repertoires in COVID-19. V was shortened by 3 bases and J by 0 bases, with 10 bases between the two germline ends. Germline lookup yields CDR1 SGDLS and CDR2 YYNGEE. The CDR3 extends over 14 amino acids. Assay used: immunoSEQ multiplex PCR; TCRdb lists only in-frame clones, some missing. The table has about 97,000 clones, less than 85% seen once. The sequenced sample was peripheral blood. This rearrangement joins TRBV9 to TRBJ2-7; perhaps TRBD2 as D (5 bases). The receptor comes from a woman in her 70s with active or convalescent COVID-19. The CDR3 nucleotides are TGTGCCAGCAGCGGGAATAGCGACTCCTACGAGCAGTACTTC. Its protein product is CASSGNSDSYEQYF.